This T cell receptor (beta chain) was sequenced for a study of shared clonotypes between healthy human individuals. Overall study: Researchers drew samples from two women and a few men aged 18 to 49.

Method: immunoSEQ multiplex PCR; TCRdb's copy keeps in-frame clones and lacks some. The sample has about 1.1 million clones, 60% to 85% seen once. V was pared by 4 bases and J by 8 bases, with 9 bases of the junction left unmatched. Looked up from germline, CDR1 is GTSNPN and CDR2 is SVGIG (reference sequence). The CDR3 has 14 residues. The sequence came from a man aged 18 to 30 in good health. Some clones in this sample may be carry-over from other donors' samples. The chain uses TRBV30 and TRBJ2-1, with TRBD2 matching 9 bases. Specimen: memory CD4+ T cells from PBMCs. The subset: CD45RA-negative fraction. DNA for the CDR3: TGTGCCTGGACTCGTGCGGGGGGGGCCGATGAGCAGTTCTTC. The encoded protein is CAWTRAGGADEQFF.